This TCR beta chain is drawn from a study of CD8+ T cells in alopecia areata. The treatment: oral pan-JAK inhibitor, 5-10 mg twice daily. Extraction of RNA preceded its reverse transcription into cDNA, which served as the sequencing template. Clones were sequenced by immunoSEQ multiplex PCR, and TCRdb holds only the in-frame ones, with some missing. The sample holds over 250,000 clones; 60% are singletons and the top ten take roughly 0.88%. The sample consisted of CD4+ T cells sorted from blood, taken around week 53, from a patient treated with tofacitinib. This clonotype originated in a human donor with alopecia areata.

The CDR3: CASSVGRVNTEAFF. CDR3 in DNA: TGTGCCAGCAGCGTAGGTCGGGTGAACACTGAAGCTTTCTTT. The chain combines TRBV9 with TRBJ1-1; D is ambiguous. V lost 0 bases and J 0 bases, leaving 6 bases between the germline ends. The germline V gene encodes CDR1 SGDLS and CDR2 YYNGEE. This CDR3 is built from 14 residues.